These 19 T cell receptor beta chains share one sample of origin, sequenced in a study of T cell responses to AZD1222 COVID-19 vaccine. Sequencing used immunoSEQ multiplex PCR; TCRdb keeps in-frame clones, though not all of them. The table lists 150,000 to 190,000 clones, 87% of them singletons, with roughly 9.7% in the top ten. The sample was peripheral blood, taken 28 days after the second AZD1222 dose. Receptors were obtained from an adult who received the AZD1222 COVID-19 vaccine.

The rearrangement links TRBV5-6 to TRBJ2-5; TRBD2 matches at 15 bases. From germline, CDR1 is SGHDT and CDR2 YYEEEE. The CDR3 contains 18 residues. The V segment lost 1 base and the J segment 3 bases; nucleotides outside the gene matches: 7. CDR3 nucleotides: TGTGCCAGCAGCTTGCCAGGACTAGCGGGAGGGCCCGAAGAGACCCAGTACTTC. Encoded protein: CASSLPGLAGGPEETQYF.

The chain is built from TRBV28 and TRBJ2-5; possibly TRBD1 for D (5 bases). Trimming pared 3 bases from V and 4 bases from J, leaving 12 bases between. Germline loops: CDR1 MDHEN, CDR2 SYDVKM. This CDR3 spans 14 amino acids. CDR3 DNA: TGTGCCAGCAGTTTTGGCTGGGGCCGAGAGACCCAGTACTTC. It is translated as CASSFGWGRETQYF.

V is TRBV19 and J is TRBJ2-2; D is perhaps TRBD2 (5 bases). The V end lost 3 bases, the J end lost 0 bases, and 17 bases lay between the germline ends. Germline values: CDR1 LNHDA, CDR2 SQIVND (reference sequence). CDR3 size: 18 residues. The CDR3 spells CASSIGRSGLANTGELFF. The CDR3, as DNA: TGTGCCAGTAGTATTGGGCGGAGCGGACTCGCGAACACCGGGGAGCTGTTTTTT.

The rearrangement joins TRBV4-3 to TRBJ1-2; D remains unclear. Trimming left V 1 base short and J 8 bases short, with 14 bases between. The CDR3 is made up of 14 amino acids. Germline V gives CDR1 LGHNA, CDR2 YSLEER. This CDR3 reads CASSQARVSRGYTF. The CDR3 nucleotides read TGCGCCAGCAGCCAAGCACGGGTTTCCCGCGGCTACACCTTC.

The V gene is TRBV29-1, the J gene TRBJ2-7, with D maybe TRBD2 (5 bases). V lost 6 bases, J lost 3 bases, and 12 bases lay in between. CDR3 length equals 12 residues. In germline, CDR1 is SQVTM, CDR2 ANQGSEA. The CDR3 nucleotides are TGCAGCGTGATGAGCGGTCGCTACGAGCAGTACTTC. This sequence encodes CSVMSGRYEQYF.

The genes are TRBV2 and TRBJ2-5, with 10 bases fitting TRBD2. Germline V lookup: CDR1 SNHLY, CDR2 FYNNEI. This CDR3 has 15 amino acids. The V gene end was trimmed by 7 bases and the J gene end by 1 base; junction bases not matched to a gene: 6. The CDR3 loop is CASKPLAGVQETQYF. CDR3 in DNA: TGTGCCAGCAAGCCTCTAGCGGGAGTCCAAGAGACCCAGTACTTC.

This clone was observed a single time. This chain uses TRBV5-6 with TRBJ1-2; TRBD1 agrees at 9 bases. Per the germline V gene, CDR1 is SGHDT and CDR2 is YYEEEE. This CDR3 has 15 amino acids. V dropped 4 bases and J dropped 5; count of bases not matched to a gene: 9. In nucleotides, the CDR3 is TGTGCCAGCAGCCCACGACAGGGGGACTGGTATGGCTACACCTTC. Residues: CASSPRQGDWYGYTF.

The rearrangement uses TRBV9 and TRBJ2-1, with D tentatively TRBD2 (5 bases). CDR3 length: 11 residues. V shed 1 base and J shed 10 bases, with 6 bases lying between them. Germline V gives CDR1 SGDLS, CDR2 YYNGEE. The CDR3: CASSVTGEQFF. For the CDR3, the DNA is TGTGCCAGCAGCGTAACGGGGGAGCAGTTCTTC.

This clone was observed a few times. The chain has TRBV7-2 and TRBJ1-2; D possibly corresponds to TRBD1 (5 bases). Per germline, CDR1 SGHTA and CDR2 FQGNSA. Trimming took 0 bases from V and 8 from J, leaving 10 bases between them. This CDR3 region has 13 residues. Here the CDR3 DNA reads TGTGCCAGCAGCTTAGCGCAGGGAAAAGGCTACACCTTC. Its translation: CASSLAQGKGYTF.

A single count supports this clone. The V gene is TRBV27, the J gene TRBJ1-5; TRBD1 agrees at 9 bases. The CDR3 has 15 amino acids. Germline CDR1 and CDR2: MNHEY and SMNVEV (reference sequence). Trimming took 2 bases from V and 6 from J; bases not matched to a gene: 5. CDR3 region: CASSLDGTGFQPQHF. Here the CDR3 DNA reads TGTGCCAGCAGTTTAGATGGGACAGGGTTTCAGCCCCAGCATTTT.

The chain uses TRBV5-1 and TRBJ1-1; perhaps TRBD1 as D (5 bases). There are 13 residues in the CDR3. Trimming removed 4 bases from V and 3 bases from J, with 10 bases in between. Germline CDR1 is SGHRS and CDR2 is YFSETQ. In nucleotides, the CDR3 is TGCGCCAGCAGCACAGTGGGGGACACTGAAGCTTTCTTT. Amino acid sequence: CASSTVGDTEAFF. The full variable domain, rest sourced from reference TRBV5-1 and TRBJ1-1, is KAGVTQTPRYLIKTRGQQVTLSCSPISGHRSVSWYQQTPGQGLQFLFEYFSETQRNKGNFPGRFSGRQFSNSRSEMNVSTLELGDSALYLCASSTVGDTEAFFGQGTRLTVV.

The J gene is TRBJ1-5, the V gene TRBV5-1; TRBD1 might be the D (5 bases). The CDR3 length is 15 residues. V shed 0 bases and J shed 0 bases, with 7 bases lying between them. Germline V gene lookup returns CDR1 SGHRS and CDR2 YFSETQ. The CDR3 DNA reads TGCGCCAGCAGCTTGGAGGGGAGTAGCAATCAGCCCCAGCATTTT. This gives the protein CASSLEGSSNQPQHF.

The gene calls are TRBV19 and TRBJ2-7; unclear D gene. The CDR3 is made up of 16 amino acids. Trimming removed 8 bases from V and 6 bases from J, with 26 bases in between. Looked up from germline, CDR1 is LNHDA and CDR2 is SQIVND (reference sequence). CDR3 bases: TGTGCCAGTTCCTCACCCGGTCGAGGCGGTCGAGGCGAGCAGTACTTC. Residues: CASSSPGRGGRGEQYF.

The genes are TRBV5-1 and TRBJ2-1; TRBD2 matches at 7 bases. Germline-derived CDR1 and CDR2 are SGHRS and YFSETQ. V lost 5 bases, J lost 2 bases, and 4 bases stayed unmatched. The CDR3 spans 14 residues. CDR3 protein: CASRSGNTYNEQFF. CDR3 sequence (DNA): TGCGCCAGCAGAAGCGGGAACACCTACAATGAGCAGTTCTTC.

The chain uses TRBV6-5 and TRBJ2-1; 14 bases fit TRBD2. Losses at the gene ends were 5 bases for V and 8 bases for J; bases not matched to a gene: 5. The CDR3 runs to 15 residues. The germline V gene encodes CDR1 MNHEY and CDR2 SVGAGI. The CDR3 DNA reads TGTGCCAGCAGTAGGACTAGCGGGAGGTGGGATGAGCAGTTCTTC. Residues: CASSRTSGRWDEQFF.

This chain connects TRBV27 to TRBJ1-1; no firm D call. There are 13 residues in the CDR3. CDR1 is MNHEY and CDR2 is SMNVEV in the germline V gene (reference sequence). The V end was cut by 2 bases, the J end by 7 bases, with 11 bases between. The CDR3 reads CASSLGRTREAFF. The CDR3 DNA reads TGTGCCAGCAGTTTAGGACGGACCCGTGAAGCTTTCTTT.

The rearrangement links TRBV24-1 to TRBJ2-2, with 9 nucleotides matching TRBD1. The CDR3 loop spans 14 amino acids. V dropped 9 bases and J dropped 4; count of bases not matched to a gene: 5. The germline gives CDR1 KGHDR, CDR2 SFDVKD. The DNA for the CDR3 is TGTGCCACCGCTACAGGGGGCAGCACCGGGGAGCTGTTTTTT. This sequence encodes CATATGGSTGELFF.

The chain is built from TRBV4-1 and TRBJ1-5; 9 bases are shared with TRBD1. The germline CDR1 and CDR2 sequences are MGHRA and YSYEKL. The CDR3 is 15 residues long. With V trimmed by 6 bases and J by 7 bases, 10 bases remained unmatched. DNA of the CDR3: TGCGCCAGCAGTCGGGACAGGGAAGTGTACCAGCCCCAGCATTTT. This codes for CASSRDREVYQPQHF.

In its sample, this clone is medium-sized. The chain uses TRBV6-1 and TRBJ1-5, with a possible D match to TRBD1 (6 bases). The CDR3 consists of 15 residues. V lost 0 bases and J lost 4, with 10 bases in between. Germline V CDR1 and CDR2: MNHNS, SASEGT. CDR3 coding DNA: TGTGCCAGCAGTGAAGCAGGACAGCAAAATCAGCCCCAGCATTTT. Translation: CASSEAGQQNQPQHF.